This TCR beta chain originates from a study of T cells in Graves' hyperthyroidism and ophthalmopathy. Study-wide results and caveats: The model made its ophthalmopathy prediction, and onset followed a median approximately 6 months later.

TCR beta CDR3 region amplification was performed from RNA transcripts. RT-PCR in the first round (using the HTBI primer set) targeted the TCR CDR3. TCRdb itself ran the multiplex PCR reads through MiXCR, one entry per CDR3 protein. The sample gives about 720,000 distinct CDR3 sequences, roughly 17% of which show up once; under 10% is in the top ten. Per germline, CDR1 SGHKS and CDR2 YYEKEE (reference sequence). Trimming took 4 bases from V and 5 from J; bases not matched to a gene: 12. The CDR3 extends over 17 amino acids. Among the patients, aged 18 to 65, hyperthyroidism was newly diagnosed and had lasted under 2 months. A roughly 9.3 ml volume of fresh peripheral blood provided the PBMCs. This clonotype was counted many times. Its target is not known.

This receptor was obtained from a man between 18 and 29 years old with Graves' hyperthyroidism. Sequenced material: blood. The J gene is TRBJ1-2, the V gene TRBV5-5; 12 bases are shared with TRBD1. This chain's CDR3 is CASSSQGQGARLYGYTF. The CDR3 DNA sequence: TGTGCCAGCAGCAGCCAGGGACAGGGGGCGCGTCTTTATGGCTACACCTTC.